This paragraph reports one T cell receptor (beta chain). The data are from a study of blood T cell repertoires in COVID-19. Whole-study context: Researchers got acute and convalescent COVID-19 samples from the United States, Italy and Spain. Sample material is recorded as cDNA or gDNA derived from T cells, B-cell-depleted T cells, or PBMCs.

In the authors' workflow: Reference gene primer amplification gave estimated nucleated cell counts. Profiling relied on immunoSEQ multiplex PCR, and the TCRdb table lists in-frame clones only, not all of them. Clone size and the V and J calls come from that table; the DNA yielded D and trimming. The sample gives around 230,000 clones, roughly 82% of which show up once; around 2.5% is in the top ten. Deletions cut 5 bases from V and 1 base from J, with 20 bases between. The CDR3 has 17 amino acids. The V gene's germline CDR1 is KGHSH and CDR2 LQKENI. This rearrangement joins TRBV18 to TRBJ1-1, with D maybe TRBD1 (5 bases). The TCR originated in a man aged 40-50 years who had recovered from COVID-19. Sample: peripheral blood. The CDR3 nucleotides are TGTGCCAGCTCAATATTAGCGGTCTGGACACAGAACACTGAAGCTTTCTTT. It yields the protein CASSILAVWTQNTEAFF.